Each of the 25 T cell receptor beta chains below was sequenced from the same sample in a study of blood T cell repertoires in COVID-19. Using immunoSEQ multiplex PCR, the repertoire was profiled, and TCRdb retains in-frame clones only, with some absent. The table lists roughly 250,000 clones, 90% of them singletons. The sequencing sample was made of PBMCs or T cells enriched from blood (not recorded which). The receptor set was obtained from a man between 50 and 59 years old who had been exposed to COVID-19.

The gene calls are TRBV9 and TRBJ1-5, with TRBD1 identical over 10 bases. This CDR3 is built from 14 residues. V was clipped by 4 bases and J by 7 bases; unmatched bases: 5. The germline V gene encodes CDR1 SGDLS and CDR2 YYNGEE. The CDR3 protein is CASSYGTGEQPQHF. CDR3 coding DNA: TGTGCCAGCAGCTATGGGACAGGGGAACAGCCCCAGCATTTT.

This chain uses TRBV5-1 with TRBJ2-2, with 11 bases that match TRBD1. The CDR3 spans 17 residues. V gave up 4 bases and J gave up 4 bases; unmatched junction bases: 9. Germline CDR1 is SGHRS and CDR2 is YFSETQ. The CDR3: CASSRAGTGGSTGELFF. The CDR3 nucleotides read TGCGCCAGCAGCCGGGCAGGGACAGGGGGATCCACCGGGGAGCTGTTTTTT. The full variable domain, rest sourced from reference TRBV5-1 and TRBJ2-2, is KAGVTQTPRYLIKTRGQQVTLSCSPISGHRSVSWYQQTPGQGLQFLFEYFSETQRNKGNFPGRFSGRQFSNSRSEMNVSTLELGDSALYLCASSRAGTGGSTGELFFGEGSRLTVL.

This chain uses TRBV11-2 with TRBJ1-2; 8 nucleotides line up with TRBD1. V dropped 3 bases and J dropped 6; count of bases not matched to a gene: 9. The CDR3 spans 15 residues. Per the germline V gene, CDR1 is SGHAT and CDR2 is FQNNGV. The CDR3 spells CASSLRGQGRNGYTF. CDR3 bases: TGTGCCAGCAGCTTGCGAGGACAGGGACGAAATGGCTACACCTTC.

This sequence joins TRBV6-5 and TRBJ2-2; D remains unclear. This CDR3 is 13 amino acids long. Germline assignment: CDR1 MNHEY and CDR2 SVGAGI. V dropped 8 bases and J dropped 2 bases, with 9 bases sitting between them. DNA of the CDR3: TGTGCCAGCCTGGGCGATAACACCGGGGAGCTGTTTTTT. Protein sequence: CASLGDNTGELFF.

The CDR3 region is CASSLTGRNEKLFF. CDR3 nucleotides: TGTGCCAGCAGTTTGACAGGCCGAAATGAAAAACTGTTTTTT. The gene calls are TRBV28 and TRBJ1-4; weak D call: TRBD1 (6 bases). Germline CDR1 and CDR2: MDHEN and SYDVKM. This CDR3 comprises 14 residues. Trimming took 3 bases from V and 5 from J, leaving 10 bases between them.

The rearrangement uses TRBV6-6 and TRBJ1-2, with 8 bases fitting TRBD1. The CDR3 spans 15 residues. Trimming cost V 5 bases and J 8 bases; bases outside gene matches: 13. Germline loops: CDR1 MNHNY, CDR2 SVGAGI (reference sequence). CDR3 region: CASSPTRQGLGGYTF. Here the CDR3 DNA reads TGTGCCAGCAGTCCCACTAGACAGGGGTTGGGAGGCTACACCTTC.

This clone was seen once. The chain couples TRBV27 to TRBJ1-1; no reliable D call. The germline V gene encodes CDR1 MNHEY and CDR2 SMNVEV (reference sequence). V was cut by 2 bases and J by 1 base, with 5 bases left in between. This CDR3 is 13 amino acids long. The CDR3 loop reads CASSLEWNTEAFF. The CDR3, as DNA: TGTGCCAGCAGTTTAGAGTGGAACACTGAAGCTTTCTTT.

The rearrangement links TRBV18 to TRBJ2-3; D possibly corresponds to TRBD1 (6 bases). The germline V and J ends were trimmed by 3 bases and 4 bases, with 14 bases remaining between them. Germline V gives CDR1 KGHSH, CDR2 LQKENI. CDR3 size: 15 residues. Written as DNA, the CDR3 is TGTGCCAGCTCACCGCTGATGGGGGCCGCAGATACGCAGTATTTT. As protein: CASSPLMGAADTQYF.

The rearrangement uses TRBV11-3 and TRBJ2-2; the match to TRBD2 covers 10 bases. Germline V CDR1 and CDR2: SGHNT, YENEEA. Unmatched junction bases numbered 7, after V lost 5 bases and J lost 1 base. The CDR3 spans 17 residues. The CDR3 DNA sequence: TGTGCCAGCAGCATAAAGAGGACTAGCGGGAACACCGGGGAGCTGTTTTTT. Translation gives CASSIKRTSGNTGELFF.

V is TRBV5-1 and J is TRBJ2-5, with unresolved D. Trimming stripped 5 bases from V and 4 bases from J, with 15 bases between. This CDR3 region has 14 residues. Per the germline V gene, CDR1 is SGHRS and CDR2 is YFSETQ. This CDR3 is CASRPASEVETQYF. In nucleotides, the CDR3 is TGCGCCAGCAGACCGGCCAGCGAGGTAGAGACCCAGTACTTC.

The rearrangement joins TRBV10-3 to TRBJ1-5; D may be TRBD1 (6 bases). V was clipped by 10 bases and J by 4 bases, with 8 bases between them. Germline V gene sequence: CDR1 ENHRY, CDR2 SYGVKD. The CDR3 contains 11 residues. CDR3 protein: CATGENQPQHF. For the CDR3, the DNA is TGTGCCACAGGGGAAAATCAGCCCCAGCATTTT.

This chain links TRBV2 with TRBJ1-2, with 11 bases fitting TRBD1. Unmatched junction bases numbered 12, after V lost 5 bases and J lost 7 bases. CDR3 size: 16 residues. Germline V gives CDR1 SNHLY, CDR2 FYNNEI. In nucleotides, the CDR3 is TGTGCCAGCAGTTACACCCCGGGACAGGGGGTGTTTGGCTACACCTTC. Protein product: CASSYTPGQGVFGYTF.

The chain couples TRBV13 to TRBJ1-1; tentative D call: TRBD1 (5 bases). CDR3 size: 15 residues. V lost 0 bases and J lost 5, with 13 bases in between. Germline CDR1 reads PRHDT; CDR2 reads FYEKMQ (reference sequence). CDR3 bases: TGTGCCAGCAGCTTAGGCTCGGGGGGAGGTACTGAAGCTTTCTTT. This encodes CASSLGSGGGTEAFF. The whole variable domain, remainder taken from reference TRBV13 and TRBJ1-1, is AAGVIQSPRHLIKEKRETATLKCYPIPRHDTVYWYQQGPGQDPQFLISFYEKMQSDKGSIPDRFSAQQFSDYHSELNMSSLELGDSALYFCASSLGSGGGTEAFFGQGTRLTVV.

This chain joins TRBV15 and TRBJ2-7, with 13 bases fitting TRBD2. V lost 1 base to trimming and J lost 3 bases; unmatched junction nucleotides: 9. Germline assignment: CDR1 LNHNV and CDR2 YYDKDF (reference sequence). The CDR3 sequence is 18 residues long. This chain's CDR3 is CATSRGSPGTSGNYEQYF. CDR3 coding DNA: TGTGCCACCAGCAGAGGAAGTCCCGGGACTAGCGGGAACTACGAGCAGTACTTC. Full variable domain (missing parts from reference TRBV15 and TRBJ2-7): DAMVIQNPRYQVTQFGKPVTLSCSQTLNHNVMYWYQQKSSQAPKLLFHYYDKDFNNEADTPDNFQSRRPNTSFCFLDIRSPGLGDTAMYLCATSRGSPGTSGNYEQYFGPGTRLTVT.

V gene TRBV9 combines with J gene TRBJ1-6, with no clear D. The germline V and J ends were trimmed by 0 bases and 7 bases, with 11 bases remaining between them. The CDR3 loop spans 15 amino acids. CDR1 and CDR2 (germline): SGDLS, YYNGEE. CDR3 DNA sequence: TGTGCCAGCAGCGTAGACGGGTATCGGAATTCACCCCTCCACTTT. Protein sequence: CASSVDGYRNSPLHF.

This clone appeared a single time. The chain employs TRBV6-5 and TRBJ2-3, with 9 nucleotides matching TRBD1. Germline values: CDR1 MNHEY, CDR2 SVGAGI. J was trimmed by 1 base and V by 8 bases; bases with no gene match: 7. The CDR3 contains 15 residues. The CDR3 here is CASRLQGAGTDTQYF. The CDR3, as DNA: TGTGCCAGCCGCTTACAGGGGGCAGGCACAGATACGCAGTATTTT.

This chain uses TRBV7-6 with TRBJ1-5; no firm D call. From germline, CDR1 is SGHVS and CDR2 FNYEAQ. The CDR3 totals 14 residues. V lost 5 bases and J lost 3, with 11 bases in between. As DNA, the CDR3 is TGTGCCAGCAGCCAAGTCCAGGACAATCAGCCCCAGCATTTT. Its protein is CASSQVQDNQPQHF.

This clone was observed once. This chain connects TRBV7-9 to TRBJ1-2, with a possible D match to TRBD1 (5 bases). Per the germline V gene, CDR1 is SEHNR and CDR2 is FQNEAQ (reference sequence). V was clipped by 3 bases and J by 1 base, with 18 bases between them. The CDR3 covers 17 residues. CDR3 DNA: TGTGCCAGCAGCTTGTTTGATATGGTAGGGGATAACTATGGCTACACCTTC. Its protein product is CASSLFDMVGDNYGYTF.

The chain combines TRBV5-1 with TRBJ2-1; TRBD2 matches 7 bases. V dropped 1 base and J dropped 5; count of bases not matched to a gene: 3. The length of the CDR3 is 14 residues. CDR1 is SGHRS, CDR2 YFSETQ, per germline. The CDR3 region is CASSLWAGDNEQFF. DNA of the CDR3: TGCGCCAGCAGCTTGTGGGCGGGAGACAATGAGCAGTTCTTC.

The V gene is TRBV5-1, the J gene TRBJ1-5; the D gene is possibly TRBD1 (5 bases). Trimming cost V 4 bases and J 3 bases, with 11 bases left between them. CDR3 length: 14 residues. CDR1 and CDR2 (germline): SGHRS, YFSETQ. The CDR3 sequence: CASSTGLANQPQHF. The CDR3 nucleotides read TGCGCCAGCAGCACGGGACTTGCCAATCAGCCCCAGCATTTT.

The CDR3 loop is CASIRANTGELFF. The CDR3 DNA follows: TGTGCCAGCATCCGAGCGAACACCGGGGAGCTGTTTTTT. This chain connects TRBV2 to TRBJ2-2; D call uncertain. Germline lookup yields CDR1 SNHLY and CDR2 FYNNEI. This CDR3 is built from 13 residues. V lost 7 bases and J lost 0, with 6 bases in between.

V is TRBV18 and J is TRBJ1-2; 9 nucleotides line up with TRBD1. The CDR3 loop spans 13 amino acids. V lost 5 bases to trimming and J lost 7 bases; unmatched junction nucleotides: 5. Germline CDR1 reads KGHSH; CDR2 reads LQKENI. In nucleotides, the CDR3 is TGTGCCAGCTCAGTAACAGGGGGCATTGGCTACACCTTC. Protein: CASSVTGGIGYTF.

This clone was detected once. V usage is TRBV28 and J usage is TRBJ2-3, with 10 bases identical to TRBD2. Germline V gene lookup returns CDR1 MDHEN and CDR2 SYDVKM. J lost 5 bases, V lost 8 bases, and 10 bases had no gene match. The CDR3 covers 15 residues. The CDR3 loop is CASPPSGRARDTQYF. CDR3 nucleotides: TGTGCCAGCCCCCCAAGCGGGAGGGCCCGAGATACGCAGTATTTT.

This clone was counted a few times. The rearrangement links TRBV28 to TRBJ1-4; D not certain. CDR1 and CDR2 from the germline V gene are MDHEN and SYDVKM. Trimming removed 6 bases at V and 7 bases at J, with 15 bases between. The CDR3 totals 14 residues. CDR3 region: CASSSPGTAEKLFF. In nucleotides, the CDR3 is TGTGCCAGCAGCTCCCCGGGAACGGCTGAAAAACTGTTTTTT.

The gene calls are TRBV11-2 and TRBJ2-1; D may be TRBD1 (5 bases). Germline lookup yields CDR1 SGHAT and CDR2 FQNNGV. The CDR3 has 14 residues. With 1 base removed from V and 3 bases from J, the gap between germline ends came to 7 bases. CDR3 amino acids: CASSLGGVYNEQFF. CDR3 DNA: TGTGCCAGCAGCTTAGGGGGCGTCTACAATGAGCAGTTCTTC.